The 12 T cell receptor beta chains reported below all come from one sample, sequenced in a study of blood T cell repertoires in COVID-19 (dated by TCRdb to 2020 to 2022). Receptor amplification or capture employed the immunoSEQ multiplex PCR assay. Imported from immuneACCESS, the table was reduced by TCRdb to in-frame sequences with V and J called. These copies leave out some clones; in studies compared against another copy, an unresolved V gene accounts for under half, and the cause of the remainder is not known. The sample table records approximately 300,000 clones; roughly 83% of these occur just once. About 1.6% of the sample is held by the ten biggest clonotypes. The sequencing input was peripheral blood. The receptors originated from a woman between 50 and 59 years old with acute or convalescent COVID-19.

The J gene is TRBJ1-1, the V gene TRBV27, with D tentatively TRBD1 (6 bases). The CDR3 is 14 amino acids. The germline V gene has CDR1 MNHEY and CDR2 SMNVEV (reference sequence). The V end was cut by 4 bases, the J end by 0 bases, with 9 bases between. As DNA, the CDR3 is TGTGCCAGCAGTTCTGGGGGCATGAACACTGAAGCTTTCTTT. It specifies CASSSGGMNTEAFF.

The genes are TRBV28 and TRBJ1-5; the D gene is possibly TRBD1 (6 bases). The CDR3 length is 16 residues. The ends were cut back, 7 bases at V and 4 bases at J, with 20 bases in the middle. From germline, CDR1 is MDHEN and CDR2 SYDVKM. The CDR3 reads CASTSVPDRLNQPQHF. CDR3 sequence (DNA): TGTGCCAGCACCTCAGTTCCTGACAGGTTAAATCAGCCCCAGCATTTT.

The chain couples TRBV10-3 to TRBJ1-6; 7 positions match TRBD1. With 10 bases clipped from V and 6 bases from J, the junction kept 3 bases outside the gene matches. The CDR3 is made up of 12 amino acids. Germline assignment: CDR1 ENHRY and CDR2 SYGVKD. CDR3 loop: CATDRSNSPLHF. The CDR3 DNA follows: TGTGCCACGGACAGGTCTAATTCACCCCTCCACTTT.

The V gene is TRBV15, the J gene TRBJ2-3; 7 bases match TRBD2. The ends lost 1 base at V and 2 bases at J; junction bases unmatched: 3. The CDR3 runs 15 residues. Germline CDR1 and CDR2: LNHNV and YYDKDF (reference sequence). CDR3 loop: CATSRVGTITDTQYF. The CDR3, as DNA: TGTGCCACCAGCAGAGTGGGGACTATCACAGATACGCAGTATTTT.

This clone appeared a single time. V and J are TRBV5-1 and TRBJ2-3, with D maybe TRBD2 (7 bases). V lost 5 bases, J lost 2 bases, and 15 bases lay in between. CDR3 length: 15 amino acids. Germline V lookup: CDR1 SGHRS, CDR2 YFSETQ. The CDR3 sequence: CASRNAGASTDTQYF. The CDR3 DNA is TGCGCCAGCAGGAACGCGGGGGCGTCCACAGATACGCAGTATTTT.

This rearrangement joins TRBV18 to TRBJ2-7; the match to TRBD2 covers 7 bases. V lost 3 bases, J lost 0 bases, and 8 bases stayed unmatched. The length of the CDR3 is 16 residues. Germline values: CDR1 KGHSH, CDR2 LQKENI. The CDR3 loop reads CASSPGGDPSSYEQYF. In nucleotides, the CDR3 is TGTGCCAGCTCACCTGGGGGGGACCCTAGCTCCTACGAGCAGTACTTC. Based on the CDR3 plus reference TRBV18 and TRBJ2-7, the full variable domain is NAGVMQNPRHLVRRRGQEARLRCSPMKGHSHVYWYRQLPEEGLKFMVYLQKENIIDESGMPKERFSAEFPKEGPSILRIQQVVRGDSAAYFCASSPGGDPSSYEQYFGPGTRLTVT.

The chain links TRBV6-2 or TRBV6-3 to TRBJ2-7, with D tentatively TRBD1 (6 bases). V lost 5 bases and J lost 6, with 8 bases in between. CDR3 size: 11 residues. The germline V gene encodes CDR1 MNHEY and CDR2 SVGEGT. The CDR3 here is CASSRGGEQYF. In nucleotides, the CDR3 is TGTGCCAGCAGTAGAGGGGGCGAGCAGTACTTC.

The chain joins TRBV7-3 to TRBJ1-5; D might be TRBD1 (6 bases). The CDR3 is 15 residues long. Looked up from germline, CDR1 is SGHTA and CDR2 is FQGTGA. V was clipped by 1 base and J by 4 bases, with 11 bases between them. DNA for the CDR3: TGTGCCAGCAGCTTAAAGTCAGGGACAAATCAGCCCCAGCATTTT. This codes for CASSLKSGTNQPQHF.

The CDR3 spells CASSPPSGTGFNQPQHF. The DNA of the CDR3 is TGTGCCAGCTCACCACCGTCCGGGACAGGGTTCAATCAGCCCCAGCATTTT. The V call is TRBV18, the J call TRBJ1-5; 9 bases line up with TRBD1. Per the germline V gene, CDR1 is KGHSH and CDR2 is LQKENI. Trimming cost V 0 bases and J 3 bases; bases outside gene matches: 6. The CDR3 runs 17 residues. Full variable domain (remainder filled in from reference TRBV18 and TRBJ1-5): NAGVMQNPRHLVRRRGQEARLRCSPMKGHSHVYWYRQLPEEGLKFMVYLQKENIIDESGMPKERFSAEFPKEGPSILRIQQVVRGDSAAYFCASSPPSGTGFNQPQHFGDGTRLSIL.

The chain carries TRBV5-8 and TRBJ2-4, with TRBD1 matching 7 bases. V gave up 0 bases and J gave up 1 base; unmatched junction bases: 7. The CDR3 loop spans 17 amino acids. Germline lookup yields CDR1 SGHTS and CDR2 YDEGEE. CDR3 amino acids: CASSLEEGALAKNIQYF. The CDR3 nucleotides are TGTGCCAGCAGCTTGGAAGAGGGGGCTCTGGCCAAAAACATTCAGTACTTC.

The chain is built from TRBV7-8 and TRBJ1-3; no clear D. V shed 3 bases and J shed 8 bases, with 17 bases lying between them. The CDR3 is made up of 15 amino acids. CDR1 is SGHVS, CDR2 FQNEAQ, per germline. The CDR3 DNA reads TGTGCCAGCAGCTTGGGCAGCACCGCCTTATACACCATATATTTT. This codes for CASSLGSTALYTIYF.

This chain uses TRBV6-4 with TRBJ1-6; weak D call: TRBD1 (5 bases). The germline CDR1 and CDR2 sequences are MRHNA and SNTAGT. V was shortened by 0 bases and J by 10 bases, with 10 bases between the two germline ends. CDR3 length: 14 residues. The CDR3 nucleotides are TGTGCCAGCAGTGACTCACCAAGGGGCTCACCCCTCCACTTT. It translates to CASSDSPRGSPLHF.